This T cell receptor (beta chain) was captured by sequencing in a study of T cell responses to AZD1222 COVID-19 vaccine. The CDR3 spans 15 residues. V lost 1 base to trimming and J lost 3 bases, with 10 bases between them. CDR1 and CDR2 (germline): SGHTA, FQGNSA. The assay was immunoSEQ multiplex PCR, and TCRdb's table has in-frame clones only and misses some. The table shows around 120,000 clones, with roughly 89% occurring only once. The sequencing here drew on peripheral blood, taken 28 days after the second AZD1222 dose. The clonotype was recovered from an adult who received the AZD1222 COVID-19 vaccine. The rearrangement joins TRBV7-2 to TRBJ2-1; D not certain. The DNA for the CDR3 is TGTGCCAGCAGCTTAGTCCCCCTAGGCTACAATGAGCAGTTCTTC. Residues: CASSLVPLGYNEQFF.